A single sample is the source of the 12 T cell receptor beta chains below, sequenced in a study of T-cell memory formation after mild COVID-19. TCRdb redid the calling of the 5' RACE reads with MiXCR, one entry per CDR3 protein. The data contain roughly 450,000 distinct CDR3 sequences, roughly 18% of them seen just once; the ten biggest clones take up 10% to 15%. Sequenced material: PBMCs or a T cell subset sorted from them (not recorded which). Receptors were obtained from an adult woman who had mild COVID-19 (a few samples of this study predate the infection). Cell type and time point are not known.

This clonotype was recorded a few times. The chain is built from TRBV7-8 and TRBJ2-7, with a weak D call TRBD2 (6 bases). The germline V gene encodes CDR1 SGHVS and CDR2 FQNEAQ. There are 13 residues in the CDR3. Trimming shortened V by 4 bases and J by 7 bases, and 14 bases separated the two germline ends. The CDR3 spells CASSWRGSREQYF. The CDR3 nucleotides are TGTGCCAGCAGCTGGAGGGGCTCGAGGGAGCAGTACTTC.

This chain uses TRBV7-3 with TRBJ2-1, with 16 nucleotides matching TRBD2. This CDR3 has 17 amino acids. The germline V gene encodes CDR1 SGHTA and CDR2 FQGTGA. J lost 7 bases, V lost 4 bases, and 7 bases had no gene match. The CDR3 spells CASSSFGTSGRGNEQFF. In nucleotides, the CDR3 is TGTGCCAGCAGCTCATTCGGGACTAGCGGGAGGGGGAATGAGCAGTTCTTC. The variable domain in full, completed from reference TRBV7-3 and TRBJ2-1, reads GAGVSQTPSNKVTEKGKYVELRCDPISGHTALYWYRQSLGQGPEFLIYFQGTGAADDSGLPNDRFFAVRPEGSVSTLKIQRTERGDSAVYLCASSSFGTSGRGNEQFFGPGTRLTVL.

The chain employs TRBV12-3 or TRBV12-4 and TRBJ2-3; 8 nucleotides agree with TRBD2. V was pared by 3 bases and J by 6 bases, with 14 bases of the junction left unmatched. The CDR3 covers 17 residues. CDR3 nucleotide sequence: TGTGCCAGCAGTTTTGGCTGGGGAGCGGGAGAAGGGGATACGCAGTATTTT. As protein: CASSFGWGAGEGDTQYF.

This clonotype was detected a few times. This chain joins TRBV10-3 and TRBJ2-3; D is uncertain. Per germline, CDR1 ENHRY and CDR2 SYGVKD. The CDR3 consists of 15 residues. Trimming shortened V by 3 bases and J by 2 bases, and 12 bases separated the two germline ends. The CDR3 DNA follows: TGTGCCATCAGTGACCACGCGACTCTCACAGATACGCAGTATTTT. This sequence encodes CAISDHATLTDTQYF.

This clonotype was counted many times. V usage is TRBV12-3 or TRBV12-4 and J usage is TRBJ2-1, with 11 bases aligning to TRBD1. The V and J ends lost 7 bases and 7 bases, in that order; junction bases with no gene match: 9. The CDR3 has 15 amino acids. The CDR3 is CASTLGQGDWNEQFF. The CDR3 DNA reads TGTGCCAGCACCCTGGGACAGGGGGACTGGAATGAGCAGTTCTTC.

A few counts support this clonotype. The chain has TRBV7-8 and TRBJ1-3; TRBD1 might be the D (6 bases). Germline V CDR1 and CDR2: SGHVS, FQNEAQ. The V and J ends lost 1 base and 3 bases respectively, with 10 bases between them. The CDR3 loop spans 15 amino acids. The CDR3 is CASSLGDTGGNTIYF. In nucleotides, the CDR3 is TGTGCCAGCAGCTTAGGGGACACCGGTGGAAACACCATATATTTT.

The rearrangement uses TRBV7-6 and TRBJ1-1, with 7 bases lining up with TRBD1. The CDR3 extends over 15 amino acids. Trimming took 4 bases from V and 1 from J; bases not matched to a gene: 6. Germline V lookup: CDR1 SGHVS, CDR2 FNYEAQ. CDR3 amino acids: CASSSAGTANTEAFF. CDR3 DNA sequence: TGTGCCAGCAGCTCCGCCGGGACAGCGAACACTGAAGCTTTCTTT.

This clonotype turned up a few times. V usage is TRBV20-1 and J usage is TRBJ1-2, with D unclear. This CDR3 has 11 residues. CDR1 is DFQATT, CDR2 SNEGSKA, per germline (reference sequence). The CDR3 is CGAWGSNGYTF. In DNA form, the CDR3 reads TGCGGAGCATGGGGTTCAAATGGCTACACCTTC.

This clonotype was counted between two and nine times. The genes are TRBV11-2 and TRBJ1-2; TRBD1 matches at 10 bases. The CDR3 extends over 15 amino acids. V was clipped by 2 bases and J by 6 bases; unmatched bases: 6. The germline V gene encodes CDR1 SGHAT and CDR2 FQNNGV. CDR3 DNA: TGTGCCAGCAGCTTATTGAGACAGGGGGCGAATGGCTACACCTTC. Its translation: CASSLLRQGANGYTF.

This clonotype was recorded a few times. The chain is built from TRBV19 and TRBJ2-5; D gene ambiguous. Germline lookup yields CDR1 LNHDA and CDR2 SQIVND (reference sequence). The CDR3 has 13 amino acids. With 8 bases removed from V and 0 bases from J, the gap between germline ends came to 10 bases. The CDR3 sequence is CASRSGYQETQYF. CDR3 sequence (DNA): TGTGCCAGTCGTTCCGGATACCAAGAGACCCAGTACTTC.

The chain uses TRBV7-9 and TRBJ2-7; 7 bases match TRBD1. V lost 3 bases to trimming and J lost 3 bases; unmatched junction nucleotides: 5. Germline loops: CDR1 SEHNR, CDR2 FQNEAQ (reference sequence). The CDR3 has 14 amino acids. The CDR3 sequence is CASSFPGQNYEQYF. In DNA form, the CDR3 reads TGTGCCAGCAGCTTCCCGGGACAGAACTACGAGCAGTACTTC.

J is TRBJ2-7 and V is TRBV7-8; 7 bases align to TRBD1. Trimming at V came to 5 bases and at J to 4 bases, leaving 5 bases not matched to a gene. The CDR3 covers 13 residues. Per germline, CDR1 SGHVS and CDR2 FQNEAQ. The CDR3 DNA is TGTGCCAGCAGCGTACCGACAGGGTACGAGCAGTACTTC. Translated, it gives CASSVPTGYEQYF.